What follows are 23 T cell receptor beta chains derived from one specimen sequenced in a study of cytomegalovirus exposure and HLA in healthy donors (TCRdb year 2017). Library creation used the immunoSEQ multiplex PCR assay. For the multiplex PCR, a mixture combining 60 forward primers for TCR Vbeta segments and 13 reverse primers for TCR Jbeta segments was used. As stored in TCRdb, this immuneACCESS dataset retains in-frame rearrangements with V and J assigned. A fraction of the clones does not appear; measured against another copy, unresolved V genes explain less than half of the discrepancy, and the remainder lacks a known reason. The sample records about 120,000 clones, around 74% of which are singletons. The leading ten clones occupy approximately 30% of the sample. Sequenced input: PBMCs. The receptors were gathered from a man aged 55 to 70 in good health and CMV-seropositive.

The sample holds a few counts of this clone. Other DNA sequences in this sample translate to the same CDR3. J is TRBJ1-1 and V is TRBV7-9; possibly TRBD1 for D (5 bases). This CDR3 region has 14 residues. Trimming took off 1 base at V and 1 base at J, with 7 bases between the two ends. In germline, CDR1 is SEHNR, CDR2 FQNEAQ (reference sequence). CDR3 nucleotide sequence: TGTGCCAGCAGCTTAGTCGGGGGGAACACTGAAGCTTTCTTT. Translated: CASSLVGGNTEAFF.

V is TRBV7-9 and J is TRBJ1-1, with D tentatively TRBD1 (5 bases). Germline assignment: CDR1 SEHNR and CDR2 FQNEAQ (reference sequence). V lost 4 bases to trimming and J lost 0 bases, with 9 bases between them. The CDR3 length is 14 residues. This CDR3 is CASSSGRVNTEAFF. The CDR3 nucleotides read TGTGCCAGCAGCTCGGGCAGGGTGAACACTGAAGCTTTCTTT.

The chain uses TRBV30 and TRBJ2-6; the D gene is possibly TRBD1 (5 bases). Looked up from germline, CDR1 is GTSNPN and CDR2 is SVGIG (reference sequence). The CDR3 spans 17 residues. V lost 2 bases and J lost 0, with 14 bases in between. CDR3 DNA sequence: TGTGCCTGGAGTCATTTTGGGGCCTTCTCTGGGGCCAACGTCCTGACTTTC. Translating it yields CAWSHFGAFSGANVLTF.

The rearrangement links TRBV30 to TRBJ2-2; D gene unclear. The CDR3 covers 11 residues. CDR1 is GTSNPN and CDR2 is SVGIG in the germline V gene (reference sequence). V lost 5 bases and J lost 7, with 8 bases in between. The CDR3 sequence is CAWVEDGELFF. The CDR3 bases are TGTGCCTGGGTCGAGGACGGGGAGCTGTTTTTT.

The J gene is TRBJ2-3, the V gene TRBV5-4; 9 nucleotides align to TRBD2. In germline, CDR1 is SGHNT, CDR2 YYREEE (reference sequence). This CDR3 is 17 amino acids long. J was trimmed by 5 bases and V by 1 base; bases with no gene match: 11. The CDR3 sequence is CASSLWAGGPGGDTQYF. In DNA, the CDR3 is TGTGCCAGCAGCTTGTGGGCGGGGGGGCCCGGGGGAGATACGCAGTATTTT.

V usage is TRBV10-3 and J usage is TRBJ2-7, with D perhaps matching TRBD1 (6 bases). V lost 4 bases, J lost 6 bases, and 19 bases lay in between. The germline V gene encodes CDR1 ENHRY and CDR2 SYGVKD. The CDR3 length is 15 residues. CDR3 residues: CAISGGEGVIVEQYF. DNA of the CDR3: TGTGCCATCAGTGGAGGAGAGGGGGTGATTGTCGAGCAGTACTTC.

This chain joins TRBV6-1 and TRBJ2-1; 13 nucleotides agree with TRBD2. The CDR3 is made up of 14 amino acids. Looked up from germline, CDR1 is MNHNS and CDR2 is SASEGT. With V trimmed by 6 bases and J by 6 bases, 2 bases remained unmatched. The CDR3 loop reads CASRGLAGANEQFF. Here the CDR3 DNA reads TGTGCCAGCAGAGGACTAGCGGGGGCCAATGAGCAGTTCTTC.

This clone was recorded once. The chain carries TRBV5-1 and TRBJ1-1; 8 nucleotides align to TRBD1. Germline V gene lookup returns CDR1 SGHRS and CDR2 YFSETQ. The V segment lost 7 bases and the J segment 1 base; nucleotides outside the gene matches: 12. The CDR3 is made up of 16 amino acids. The CDR3 DNA reads TGCGCCAGCCGACGGTTGGGACAGGCGGAGAACACTGAAGCTTTCTTT. Its translation is CASRRLGQAENTEAFF.

CDR3 bases: TGTGCCAGCACCCCTGGCAGCGGCAACACCGGGGAGCTGTTTTTT. Its translation: CASTPGSGNTGELFF. The J gene is TRBJ2-2, the V gene TRBV7-6; D possibly corresponds to TRBD2 (5 bases). Germline values: CDR1 SGHVS, CDR2 FNYEAQ. V lost 7 bases, J lost 2 bases, and 14 bases lay in between. The CDR3 has 15 amino acids. The whole variable domain, remainder taken from reference TRBV7-6 and TRBJ2-2, is GAGVSQSPRYKVTKRGQDVALRCDPISGHVSLYWYRQALGQGPEFLTYFNYEAQQDKSGLPNDRFSAERPEGSISTLTIQRTEQRDSAMYRCASTPGSGNTGELFFGEGSRLTVL.

The chain has TRBV5-4 and TRBJ2-5; 8 bases match TRBD2. Germline-derived CDR1 and CDR2 are SGHNT and YYREEE (reference sequence). There are 13 residues in the CDR3. The V gene end was trimmed by 2 bases and the J gene end by 5 bases; junction bases not matched to a gene: 2. The CDR3 loop reads CASSLAGDETQYF. In DNA form, the CDR3 reads TGTGCCAGCAGCTTAGCGGGGGATGAGACCCAGTACTTC.

The genes are TRBV10-1 and TRBJ1-1; 12 positions match TRBD1. V lost 0 bases to trimming and J lost 5 bases; unmatched junction nucleotides: 7. Germline V lookup: CDR1 WNHNN, CDR2 SYGVQD (reference sequence). The CDR3 has 17 residues. CDR3 sequence (DNA): TGCGCCAGCAGTGAGTCGACAGGGACAGGGGGCTCGACTGAAGCTTTCTTT. This sequence encodes CASSESTGTGGSTEAFF.

This clone was seen only a few times. The genes are TRBV18 and TRBJ1-3; 9 bases map to TRBD1. Trimming removed 6 bases from V and 0 bases from J; junction bases left unmatched: 6. This CDR3 spans 16 amino acids. From germline, CDR1 is KGHSH and CDR2 LQKENI. This CDR3 is CASSAGTGTSGNTIYF. For the CDR3, the DNA is TGTGCCAGCTCGGCCGGGACAGGGACCTCTGGAAACACCATATATTTT.

The chain couples TRBV11-3 to TRBJ2-1; 8 positions agree with TRBD1. The CDR3 spans 14 residues. The junction had 6 bases not matched to a gene; V was cut back by 6 bases and J by 5 bases. CDR1 and CDR2 from the germline V gene are SGHNT and YENEEA. CDR3 in amino acids: CASRSGTGNNEQFF. DNA for the CDR3: TGTGCCAGCAGGTCCGGGACAGGTAACAATGAGCAGTTCTTC.

The CDR3 DNA reads TGTGCCAGCAGTGACCCTCTGCCCAGCAGGACTTACCGGTACGAGCAGTACTTC. This codes for CASSDPLPSRTYRYEQYF. The chain employs TRBV6-4 and TRBJ2-7; perhaps TRBD2 as D (5 bases). The V gene's germline CDR1 is MRHNA and CDR2 SNTAGT. This CDR3 has 18 residues. V lost 2 bases and J 4 bases, leaving 24 bases between the germline ends.

The genes are TRBV10-3 and TRBJ2-1; D might be TRBD1 (8 bases). The germline gives CDR1 ENHRY, CDR2 SYGVKD. V lost 10 bases and J lost 3, with 16 bases in between. The CDR3 spans 14 residues. The CDR3, as DNA: TGTGCCAGCGAGGACAGGGACTACTACAATGAGCAGTTCTTC. Protein: CASEDRDYYNEQFF.

This clone was observed a single time. For the CDR3, the DNA is TGTGCCAGCAGTGAAGTGGGGCAGGGGGTGAATAGGGGGACCCAGTACTTC. It is translated as CASSEVGQGVNRGTQYF. The genes are TRBV6-1 and TRBJ2-5; TRBD1 matches 7 bases. The CDR3 is 17 residues long. The junction had 15 bases not matched to a gene; V was cut back by 1 base and J by 7 bases. Germline V gene sequence: CDR1 MNHNS, CDR2 SASEGT.

The chain carries TRBV4-1 and TRBJ1-5, with 10 positions matching TRBD1. The germline V gene encodes CDR1 MGHRA and CDR2 YSYEKL. CDR3 length: 15 amino acids. J lost 7 bases, V lost 2 bases, and 5 bases had no gene match. The CDR3 reads CASSQHGQGDQPQHF. In DNA form, the CDR3 reads TGCGCCAGCAGCCAACACGGACAGGGGGACCAGCCCCAGCATTTT.

In this sample, this clone turned up once. The chain employs TRBV11-3 and TRBJ1-2; D remains ambiguous. Per germline, CDR1 SGHNT and CDR2 YENEEA. V was clipped by 3 bases and J by 7 bases, with 9 bases between them. The CDR3 runs to 12 residues. The CDR3 loop is CASSFGEAGYTF. CDR3 nucleotide sequence: TGTGCCAGCAGCTTCGGGGAGGCTGGCTACACCTTC. Drawing the rest from reference TRBV11-3 and TRBJ1-2, the complete variable domain is EAGVVQSPRYKIIEKKQPVAFWCNPISGHNTLYWYLQNLGQGPELLIRYENEEAVDDSQLPKDRFSAERLKGVDSTLKIQPAELGDSAVYLCASSFGEAGYTFGSGTRLTVV.

The chain employs TRBV10-3 and TRBJ2-1; 12 nucleotides line up with TRBD1. With V trimmed by 6 bases and J by 8 bases, 8 bases remained unmatched. Germline loops: CDR1 ENHRY, CDR2 SYGVKD. This CDR3 spans 15 amino acids. CDR3 sequence (DNA): TGTGCCATCAGGGCGGGACAGGGGGCTTTGGATGAGCAGTTCTTC. Its translation is CAIRAGQGALDEQFF.

The chain joins TRBV5-4 to TRBJ2-7, with 7 nucleotides matching TRBD2. CDR1 is SGHNT and CDR2 is YYREEE in the germline V gene (reference sequence). CDR3 length: 13 residues. V lost 4 bases, J lost 2 bases, and 3 bases stayed unmatched. The CDR3 spells CASSRGLAYEQYF. CDR3 bases: TGTGCCAGCAGCCGTGGACTAGCCTACGAGCAGTACTTC.

The table lists this clone with a few counts. The chain is built from TRBV5-1 and TRBJ2-7, with 12 nucleotides matching TRBD2. CDR3 size: 19 residues. The V segment lost 2 bases and the J segment 3 bases; nucleotides outside the gene matches: 15. CDR1 and CDR2 from the germline V gene are SGHRS and YFSETQ. The CDR3 region has the DNA TGCGCCAGCAGCTTTTACCCGGCTAGCGGGAGGGCCTCGGACTACGAGCAGTACTTC. It specifies CASSFYPASGRASDYEQYF. Together with reference TRBV5-1 and TRBJ2-7, the CDR3 gives the full variable domain: KAGVTQTPRYLIKTRGQQVTLSCSPISGHRSVSWYQQTPGQGLQFLFEYFSETQRNKGNFPGRFSGRQFSNSRSEMNVSTLELGDSALYLCASSFYPASGRASDYEQYFGPGTRLTVT.

The genes are TRBV29-1 and TRBJ1-2; D is unclear. The CDR3 length is 12 residues. V shed 3 bases and J shed 8 bases, with 13 bases lying between them. Germline CDR1 reads SQVTM; CDR2 reads ANQGSEA. The CDR3 bases are TGCAGCGTTGACTCCTCACTCGGGGGCTACACCTTC. Its protein product is CSVDSSLGGYTF.

V is TRBV18 and J is TRBJ1-5; D not certain. The CDR3 is 16 residues long. V was trimmed by 1 base and J by 5 bases, leaving 15 bases between them. Germline V CDR1 and CDR2: KGHSH, LQKENI. The DNA for the CDR3 is TGTGCCAGCTCACCACAGGGTTCGGGGTCCGATCAGCCCCAGCATTTT. Amino acid sequence: CASSPQGSGSDQPQHF.